Below, one T cell receptor (beta chain) is given with its context. This clonotype was counted at least ten times. This receptor's antigen is unknown. Within one base of it there is no much larger clone, and no base qualities were kept. This was a case-control study nested in a cohort of healthcare workers in London, UK, who had nasopharyngeal swab PCR tests and blood samples taken every week. Healthcare workers were enrolled in the week of the UK lockdown, from 23 to 31 March 2020, and were followed every week for up to roughly 15 weeks. The data stem from a study of early T cells in non-severe SARS-CoV-2 infection (dated by TCRdb to about 2021). Background on the whole study: Because TCR sequencing was done on bulk RNA from unsorted whole blood, the alpha and beta chains could not be paired. Study-level results and caveats: VDJdb matching was skewed toward anti-spike CD8 responses, so virus-specific expansions were likely underestimated and private and CD4 specificities were missed.

Library preparation used 5' RACE. Sequencing instrument: NextSeq 500. In the TCR library protocol, unique molecular identifiers were attached to individual cDNA molecules to correct for PCR bias and sequencing error. Both TCR alpha and beta chains were sequenced, and tight co-correlation was observed between alpha and beta sequence abundances in each sample. Per the authors' processing: Decombinator V4 was used to perform V gene, J gene and CDR3 annotation of TCR sequences. Expanded TCRs were defined as changing significantly between any two time points under a Poisson model with p below 0.0001. TCR abundances were normalised to the total number of TCRs sequenced per sample and expressed as counts per million. MAIT TCRs were defined by TRAV1-2 paired with TRAJ12, TRAJ20 or TRAJ33, and iNKT TCRs by TRAV10 paired with TRAJ18. VDJdb, accessed 1 November 2021, was searched for CMV, EBV and SARS-CoV-2 annotated TCRs, excluding TCRs annotated for multiple antigens. TCRdb passed the public sequencing reads through fastp at Q25 and MiXCR, retaining productive beta sequences. Each record represents a unique CDR3 protein, reported with the most common genes and DNA among its rows. The V and J calls and clone size are TCRdb's, not the authors'. The sample contains 70,000 to 75,000 distinct CDR3 sequences, around 15% of them found a single time. Of the sample, over 13% falls within the top ten clones.

Reading from cysteine to phenylalanine, the CDR3 counts 14 amino acids. The kept DNA is CDR3 alone, 42 bases in frame from the first base. Trimming costs V 11 bases and J 5 bases, and their ends lie 22 bases apart. CDR1 MDHEN and CDR2 SYDVKM are derived from the germline V gene. This receptor was taken from an adult who was a healthcare worker with PCR-confirmed SARS-CoV-2 infection or an uninfected control (not recorded which). The material sequenced was whole blood. The chain uses TRBV28 and TRBJ2-7, with TRBD1 tentatively as D gene (8 bases match). The CDR3 is CAVQGGPFAHEQYF. The DNA is as follows: TGTGCCGTACAGGGGGGGCCTTTCGCCCACGAGCAGTACTTC.